The entry that follows covers one TCR beta chain sequence. The protocol was immunoSEQ multiplex PCR, while the TCRdb copy is restricted to in-frame clones and leaves out a portion. The sample holds 85,000 to 100,000 clones, roughly 92% seen once. This specimen belongs to a study of technical replicates of blood from several donors. Germline V gene lookup returns CDR1 SNHLY and CDR2 FYNNEI. V was trimmed by 9 bases and J by 7 bases, leaving 15 bases between them. The CDR3 totals 12 residues. Sequencing was done on a sample of T cells isolated from PBMCs. The origin of this receptor is a human donor in good health. The rearrangement uses TRBV2 and TRBJ1-2; a weak D match, TRBD1 (5 bases). The CDR3 loop is CARMEGSGGYTF. In DNA form, the CDR3 reads TGTGCCAGGATGGAGGGGAGCGGTGGCTACACCTTC. Variable domain in full (rest from reference TRBV2 and TRBJ1-2): EPEVTQTPSHQVTQMGQEVILRCVPISNHLYFYWYRQILGQKVEFLVSFYNNEISEKSEIFDDQFSVERPDGSNFTLKIRSTKLEDSAMYFCARMEGSGGYTFGSGTRLTVV.